This T cell receptor beta chain originates from a study of CD8 T cells in Susac syndrome. With 3 bases removed from V and 2 bases from J, the gap between germline ends came to 16 bases. CDR3 length equals 16 residues. Germline CDR1 and CDR2: MGHRA and YSYEKL. Random hexamers were used to reverse transcribe roughly 0.45 to 1 ug of RNA. TCRdb re-derived calls from the immunoSEQ multiplex PCR reads in MiXCR, one entry per CDR3 protein. This table holds 160,000 or so distinct CDR3 sequences, about 94% found once. Specimen: CD4+ T cells from PBMCs. The genes are TRBV4-1 and TRBJ1-2, with a possible D match to TRBD1 (5 bases). The clonotype comes from a human donor in good health. CDR3 sequence reads: CASSQAHGAVNYGYTF. CDR3 coding DNA: TGCGCCAGCAGCCAGGCTCACGGGGCGGTCAACTATGGCTACACCTTC.